This T cell receptor (beta chain) was sequenced in a study of technical replicates of blood from a handful of donors. This clone showed up just a few times. TCRdb's copy holds only in-frame clones and misses some; the assay was immunoSEQ multiplex PCR. The sample has 100,000 or so clones, approximately 96% seen once. From germline, CDR1 is MGHDK and CDR2 SYGVNS. The ends lost 6 bases at V and 1 base at J; junction bases unmatched: 8. The CDR3 loop spans 16 amino acids. J is TRBJ2-5 and V is TRBV25-1, with 10 bases aligning to TRBD2. The origin of this receptor is a human donor in good health. The source material was T cells isolated from PBMCs. CDR3 sequence reads: CASSHYGTSAQETQYF. In DNA, the CDR3 is TGTGCCAGCAGCCACTACGGGACTAGCGCCCAAGAGACCCAGTACTTC.